The 2 T cell receptor beta chains listed next were all sequenced from one sample in a study of shared clonotypes between healthy human individuals. The repertoire was sequenced with immunoSEQ multiplex PCR; TCRdb's copy has only in-frame clones and lacks some. This sample carries over 95,000 clones, over 65% of them seen once, and the ten largest clones take roughly 24%. Sequencing was done on a sample of memory CD8+ T cells sorted from blood. This sample's subset: CD45RO+ cells pooled with CCR7-negative TemRA cells. The receptor set was obtained from a woman aged 25-40 years in good health.

The chain has TRBV30 and TRBJ2-7; a possible D gene is TRBD1 (5 bases). The V end lost 2 bases, the J end lost 0 bases, and 5 bases lay between the germline ends. This CDR3 region has 12 residues. Germline V CDR1 and CDR2: GTSNPN, SVGIG (reference sequence). The CDR3 coding sequence is TGTGCCTGGAGTACAGGCTCCTACGAGCAGTACTTC. Residues: CAWSTGSYEQYF.

A few counts support this clone. This chain connects TRBV6-1 to TRBJ2-2; D is unresolved. Germline CDR1 MNHNS, CDR2 SASEGT. The CDR3 is 15 amino acids. V was trimmed by 1 base and J by 1 base, leaving 7 bases between them. CDR3 in amino acids: CASSEVYMNTGELFF. The CDR3 coding sequence is TGTGCCAGCAGTGAAGTATATATGAACACCGGGGAGCTGTTTTTT.